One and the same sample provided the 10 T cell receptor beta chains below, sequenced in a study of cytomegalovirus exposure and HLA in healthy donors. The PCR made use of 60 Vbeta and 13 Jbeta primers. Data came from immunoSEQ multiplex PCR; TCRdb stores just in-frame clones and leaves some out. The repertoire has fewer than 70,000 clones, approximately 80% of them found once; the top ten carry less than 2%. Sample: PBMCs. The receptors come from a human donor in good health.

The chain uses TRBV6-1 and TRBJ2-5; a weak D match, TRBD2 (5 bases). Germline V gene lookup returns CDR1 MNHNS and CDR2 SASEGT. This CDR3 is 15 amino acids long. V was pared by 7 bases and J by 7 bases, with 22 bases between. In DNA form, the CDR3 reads TGTGCCAGCAACTTAGGTGGGAGCCGAAAGGGGACCCAGTACTTC. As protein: CASNLGGSRKGTQYF.

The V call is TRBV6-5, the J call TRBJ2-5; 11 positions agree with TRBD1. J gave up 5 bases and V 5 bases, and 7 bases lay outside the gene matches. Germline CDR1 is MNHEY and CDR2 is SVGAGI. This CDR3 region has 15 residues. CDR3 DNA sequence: TGTGCCAGCAGTACCGGACAGGGGGCGTGGGAGACCCAGTACTTC. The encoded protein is CASSTGQGAWETQYF.

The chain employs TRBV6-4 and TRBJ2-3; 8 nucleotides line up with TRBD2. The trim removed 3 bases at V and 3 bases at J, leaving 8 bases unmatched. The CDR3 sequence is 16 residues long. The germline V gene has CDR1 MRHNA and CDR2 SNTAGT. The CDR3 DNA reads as TGTGCCAGCAGTGATAACGGGGGGGGGTCGACAGATACGCAGTATTTT. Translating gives CASSDNGGGSTDTQYF.

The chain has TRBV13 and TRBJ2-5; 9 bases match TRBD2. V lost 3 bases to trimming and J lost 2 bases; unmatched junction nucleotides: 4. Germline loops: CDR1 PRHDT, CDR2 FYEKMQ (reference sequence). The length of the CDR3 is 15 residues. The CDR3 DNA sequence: TGTGCCAGCAGCTTTTCGACTAGCGGACAAGAGACCCAGTACTTC. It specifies CASSFSTSGQETQYF.

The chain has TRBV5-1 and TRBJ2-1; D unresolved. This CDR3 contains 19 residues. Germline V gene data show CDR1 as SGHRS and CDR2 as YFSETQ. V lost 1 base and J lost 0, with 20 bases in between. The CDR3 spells CASSLFRWMGESSYNEQFF. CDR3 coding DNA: TGCGCCAGCAGCTTGTTCCGGTGGATGGGCGAAAGCTCCTACAATGAGCAGTTCTTC.

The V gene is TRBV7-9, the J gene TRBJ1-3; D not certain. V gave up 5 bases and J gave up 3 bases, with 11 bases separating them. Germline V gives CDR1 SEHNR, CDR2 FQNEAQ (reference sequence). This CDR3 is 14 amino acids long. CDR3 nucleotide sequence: TGTGCCAGCAGCCCTGGGAGGTTTGGAAACACCATATATTTT. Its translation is CASSPGRFGNTIYF.

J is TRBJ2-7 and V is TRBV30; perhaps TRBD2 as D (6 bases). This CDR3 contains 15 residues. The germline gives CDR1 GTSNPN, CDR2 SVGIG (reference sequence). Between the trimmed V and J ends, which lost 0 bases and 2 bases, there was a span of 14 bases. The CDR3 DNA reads TGTGCCTGGAGTGTATTGGAGGGCTCAGCCTACGAGCAGTACTTC. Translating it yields CAWSVLEGSAYEQYF.

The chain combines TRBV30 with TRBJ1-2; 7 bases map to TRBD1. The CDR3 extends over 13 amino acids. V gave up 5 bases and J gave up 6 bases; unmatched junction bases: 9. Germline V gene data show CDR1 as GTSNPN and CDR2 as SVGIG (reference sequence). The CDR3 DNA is TGTGCCTGGGGAAAGGGGGCGCTTGATGGCTACACCTTC. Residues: CAWGKGALDGYTF.

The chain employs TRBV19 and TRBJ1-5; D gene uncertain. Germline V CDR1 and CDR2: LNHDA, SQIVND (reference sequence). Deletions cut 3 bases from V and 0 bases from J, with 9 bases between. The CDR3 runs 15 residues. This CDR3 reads CASSIPGYSNQPQHF. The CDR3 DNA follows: TGTGCCAGTAGTATTCCCGGGTATAGCAATCAGCCCCAGCATTTT.

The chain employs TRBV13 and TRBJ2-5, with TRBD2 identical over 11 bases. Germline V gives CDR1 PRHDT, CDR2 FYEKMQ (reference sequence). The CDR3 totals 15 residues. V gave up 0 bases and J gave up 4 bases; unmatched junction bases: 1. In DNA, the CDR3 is TGTGCCAGCAGCTTAGGACTAGCGGGAGCAGAGACCCAGTACTTC. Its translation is CASSLGLAGAETQYF.